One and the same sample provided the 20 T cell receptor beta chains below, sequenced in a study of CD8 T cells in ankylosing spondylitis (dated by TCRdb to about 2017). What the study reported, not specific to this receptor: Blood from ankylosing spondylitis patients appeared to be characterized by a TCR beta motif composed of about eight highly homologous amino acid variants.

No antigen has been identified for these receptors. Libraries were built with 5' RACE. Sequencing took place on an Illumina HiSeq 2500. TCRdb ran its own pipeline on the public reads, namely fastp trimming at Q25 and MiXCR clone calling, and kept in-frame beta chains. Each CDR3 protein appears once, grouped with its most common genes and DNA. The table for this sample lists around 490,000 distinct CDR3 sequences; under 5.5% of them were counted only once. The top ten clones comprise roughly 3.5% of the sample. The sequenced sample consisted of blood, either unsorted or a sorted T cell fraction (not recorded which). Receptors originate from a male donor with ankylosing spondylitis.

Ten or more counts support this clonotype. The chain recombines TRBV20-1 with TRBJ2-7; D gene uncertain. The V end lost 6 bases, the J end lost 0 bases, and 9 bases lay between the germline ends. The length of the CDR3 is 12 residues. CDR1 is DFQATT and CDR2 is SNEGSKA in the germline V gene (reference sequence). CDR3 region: CSAIGHSYEQYF. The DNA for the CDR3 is TGCAGTGCCATCGGGCACTCCTACGAGCAGTACTTC.

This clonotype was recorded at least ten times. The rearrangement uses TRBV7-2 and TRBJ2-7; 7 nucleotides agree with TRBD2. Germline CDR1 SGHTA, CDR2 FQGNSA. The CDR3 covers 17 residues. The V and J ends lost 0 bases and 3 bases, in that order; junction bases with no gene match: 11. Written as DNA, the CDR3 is TGTGCCAGCAGCTTAGCTAGTCGGCTAGCGGCAAACTACGAGCAGTACTTC. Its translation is CASSLASRLAANYEQYF.

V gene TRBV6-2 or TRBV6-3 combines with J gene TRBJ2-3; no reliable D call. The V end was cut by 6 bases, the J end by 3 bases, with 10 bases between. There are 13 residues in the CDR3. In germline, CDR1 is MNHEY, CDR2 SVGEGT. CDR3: CASSDDGTDTQYF. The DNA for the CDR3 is TGTGCCAGCAGCGATGACGGGACAGATACGCAGTATTTT.

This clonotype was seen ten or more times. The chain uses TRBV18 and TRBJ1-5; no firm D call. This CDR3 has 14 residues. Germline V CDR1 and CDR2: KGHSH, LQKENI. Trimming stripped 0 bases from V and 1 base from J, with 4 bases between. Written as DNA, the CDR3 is TGTGCCAGCTCACCACCGGGAAGCAATCAGCCCCAGCATTTT. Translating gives CASSPPGSNQPQHF. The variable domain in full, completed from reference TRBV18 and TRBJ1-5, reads NAGVMQNPRHLVRRRGQEARLRCSPMKGHSHVYWYRQLPEEGLKFMVYLQKENIIDESGMPKERFSAEFPKEGPSILRIQQVVRGDSAAYFCASSPPGSNQPQHFGDGTRLSIL.

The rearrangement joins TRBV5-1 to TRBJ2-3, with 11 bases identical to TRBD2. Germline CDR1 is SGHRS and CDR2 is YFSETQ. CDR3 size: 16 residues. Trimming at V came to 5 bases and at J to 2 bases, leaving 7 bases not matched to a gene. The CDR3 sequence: CASRGLAVWDTDTQYF. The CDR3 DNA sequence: TGCGCCAGCAGGGGACTAGCGGTGTGGGACACAGATACGCAGTATTTT.

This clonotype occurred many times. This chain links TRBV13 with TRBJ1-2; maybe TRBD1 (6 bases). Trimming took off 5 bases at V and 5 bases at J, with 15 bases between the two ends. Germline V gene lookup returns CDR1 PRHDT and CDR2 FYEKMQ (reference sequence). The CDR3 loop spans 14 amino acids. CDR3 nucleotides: TGTGCCAGCAGCATCCAGGGGCTTGAGTATGGCTACACCTTC. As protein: CASSIQGLEYGYTF.

The CDR3 nucleotides read TGCAGTGCGCGGAGGATGGCCCAGCAGAACACTGAAGCTTTCTTT. This gives the protein CSARRMAQQNTEAFF. V gene TRBV20-1 combines with J gene TRBJ1-1, with D unclear. CDR3 length equals 15 residues. Germline V CDR1 and CDR2: DFQATT, SNEGSKA (reference sequence). V dropped 6 bases and J dropped 1 base, with 18 bases sitting between them.

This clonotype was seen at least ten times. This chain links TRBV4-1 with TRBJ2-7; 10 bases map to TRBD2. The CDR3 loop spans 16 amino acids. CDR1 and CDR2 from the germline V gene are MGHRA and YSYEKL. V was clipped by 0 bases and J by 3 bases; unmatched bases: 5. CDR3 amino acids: CASSQDGTSVYYEQYF. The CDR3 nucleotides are TGCGCCAGCAGCCAAGATGGGACTAGCGTCTACTACGAGCAGTACTTC.

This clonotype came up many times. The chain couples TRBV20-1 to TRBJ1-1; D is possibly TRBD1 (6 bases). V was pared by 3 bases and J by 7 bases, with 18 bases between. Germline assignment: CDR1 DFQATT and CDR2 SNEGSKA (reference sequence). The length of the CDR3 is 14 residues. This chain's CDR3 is CSASGGAGPLEAFF. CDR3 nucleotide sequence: TGCAGTGCTAGCGGGGGGGCCGGCCCCCTTGAAGCTTTCTTT.

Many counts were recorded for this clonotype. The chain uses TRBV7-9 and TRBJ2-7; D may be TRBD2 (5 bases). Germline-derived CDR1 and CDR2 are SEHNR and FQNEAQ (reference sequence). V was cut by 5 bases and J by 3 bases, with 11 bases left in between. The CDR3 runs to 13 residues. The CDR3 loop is CASSAGRGYEQYF. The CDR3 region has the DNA TGTGCCAGCAGCGCTGGACGGGGCTACGAGCAGTACTTC.

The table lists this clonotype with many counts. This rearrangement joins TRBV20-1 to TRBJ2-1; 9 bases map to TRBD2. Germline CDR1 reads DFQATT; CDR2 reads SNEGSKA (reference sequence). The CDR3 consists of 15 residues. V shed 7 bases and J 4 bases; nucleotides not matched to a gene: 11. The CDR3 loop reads CSVRIASGMYNEQFF. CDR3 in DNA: TGCAGTGTCAGAATCGCTAGCGGGATGTACAATGAGCAGTTCTTC.

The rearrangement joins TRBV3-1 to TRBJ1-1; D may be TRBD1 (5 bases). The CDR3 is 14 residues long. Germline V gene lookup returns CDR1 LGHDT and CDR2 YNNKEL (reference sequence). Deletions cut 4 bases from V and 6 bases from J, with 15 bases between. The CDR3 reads CASSPGLPGAEAFF. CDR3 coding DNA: TGTGCCAGCAGCCCGGGTCTTCCGGGGGCTGAAGCTTTCTTT.

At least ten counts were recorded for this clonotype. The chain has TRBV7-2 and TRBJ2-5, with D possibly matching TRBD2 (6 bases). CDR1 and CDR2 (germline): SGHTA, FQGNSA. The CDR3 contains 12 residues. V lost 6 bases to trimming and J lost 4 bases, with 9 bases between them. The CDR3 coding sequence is TGTGCCAGCAGGCGGGAAGGAGAGACCCAGTACTTC. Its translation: CASRREGETQYF.

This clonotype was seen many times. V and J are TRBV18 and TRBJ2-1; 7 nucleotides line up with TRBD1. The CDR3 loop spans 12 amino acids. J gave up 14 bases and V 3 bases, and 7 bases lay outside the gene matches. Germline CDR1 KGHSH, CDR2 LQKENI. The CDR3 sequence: CASSPGQSVKFF. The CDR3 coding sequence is TGTGCCAGCTCACCGGGACAGTCGGTGAAGTTCTTC.

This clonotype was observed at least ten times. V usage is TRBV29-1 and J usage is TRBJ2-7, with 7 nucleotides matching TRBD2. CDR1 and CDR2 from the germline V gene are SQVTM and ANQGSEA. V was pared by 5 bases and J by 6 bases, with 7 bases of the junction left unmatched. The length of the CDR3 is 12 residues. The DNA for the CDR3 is TGCAGCGTTAGTCCCACGGGAGGCGAGCAGTACTTC. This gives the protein CSVSPTGGEQYF.

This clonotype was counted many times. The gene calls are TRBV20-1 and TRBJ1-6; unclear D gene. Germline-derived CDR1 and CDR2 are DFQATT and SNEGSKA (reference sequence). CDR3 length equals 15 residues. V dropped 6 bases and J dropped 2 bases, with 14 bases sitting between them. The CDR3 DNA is TGCAGTGCGCAGACGAGGCGAGCCTATAATTCACCCCTCCACTTT. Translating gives CSAQTRRAYNSPLHF.

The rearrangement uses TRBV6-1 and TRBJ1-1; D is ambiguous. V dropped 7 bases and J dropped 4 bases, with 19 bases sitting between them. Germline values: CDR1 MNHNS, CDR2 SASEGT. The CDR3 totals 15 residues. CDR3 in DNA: TGTGCCAGCAAACGAGTCCGGGCTCCGGGCACTGAAGCTTTCTTT. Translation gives CASKRVRAPGTEAFF.

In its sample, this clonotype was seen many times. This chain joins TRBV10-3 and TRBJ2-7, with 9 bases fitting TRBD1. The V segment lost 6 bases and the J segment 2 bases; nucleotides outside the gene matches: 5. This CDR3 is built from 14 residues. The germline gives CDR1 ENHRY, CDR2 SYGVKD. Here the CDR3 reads CAIRDRGMAYEQYF. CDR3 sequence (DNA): TGTGCCATCAGAGACAGGGGGATGGCCTACGAGCAGTACTTC.

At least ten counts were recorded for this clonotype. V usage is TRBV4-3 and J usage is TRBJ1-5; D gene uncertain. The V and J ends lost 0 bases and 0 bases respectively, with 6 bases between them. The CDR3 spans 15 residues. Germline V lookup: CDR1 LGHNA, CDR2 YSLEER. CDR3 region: CASSQDLSSNQPQHF. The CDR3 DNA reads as TGCGCCAGCAGCCAAGACCTGTCTAGCAATCAGCCCCAGCATTTT.

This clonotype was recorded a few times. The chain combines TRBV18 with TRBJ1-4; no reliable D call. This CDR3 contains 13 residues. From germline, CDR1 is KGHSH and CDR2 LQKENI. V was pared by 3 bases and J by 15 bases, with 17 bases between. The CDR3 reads CASSPEIRLRLFF. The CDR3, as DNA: TGTGCCAGCTCACCGGAGATAAGACTCCGGTTGTTTTTT.